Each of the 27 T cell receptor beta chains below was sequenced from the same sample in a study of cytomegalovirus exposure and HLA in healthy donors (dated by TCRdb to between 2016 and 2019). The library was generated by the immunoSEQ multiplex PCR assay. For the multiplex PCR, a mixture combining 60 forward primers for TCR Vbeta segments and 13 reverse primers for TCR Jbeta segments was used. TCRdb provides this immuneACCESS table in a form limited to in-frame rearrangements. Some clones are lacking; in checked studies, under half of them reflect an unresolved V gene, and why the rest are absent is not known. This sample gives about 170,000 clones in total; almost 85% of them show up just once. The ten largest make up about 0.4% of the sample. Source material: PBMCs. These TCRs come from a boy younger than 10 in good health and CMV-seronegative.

Written as DNA, the CDR3 is TGCGCCAGCTCCGGGACAGGGGAAGAGACCCAGTACTTC. Its protein is CASSGTGEETQYF. V is TRBV23-1 and J is TRBJ2-5, with 10 bases that match TRBD1. TRBV23-1 is annotated as an ORF whose role is uncertain. This CDR3 comprises 13 residues. V shed 8 bases, J shed 3 bases, and the junction held 3 bases outside the gene matches.

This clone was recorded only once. The CDR3 loop reads CASSPGTGGINQPQHF. The CDR3 DNA is TGTGCCAGCAGCCCCGGGACAGGGGGCATCAATCAGCCCCAGCATTTT. The chain carries TRBV5-8 and TRBJ1-5; 12 bases are a match to TRBD1. The CDR3 totals 16 residues. Germline V gene sequence: CDR1 SGHTS, CDR2 YDEGEE. V lost 4 bases and J lost 3; bases outside the gene matches: 5.

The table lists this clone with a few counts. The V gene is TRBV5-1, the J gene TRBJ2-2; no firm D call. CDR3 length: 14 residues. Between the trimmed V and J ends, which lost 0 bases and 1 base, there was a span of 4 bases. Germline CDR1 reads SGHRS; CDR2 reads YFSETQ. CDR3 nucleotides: TGCGCCAGCAGCTTGGATCGGAACACCGGGGAGCTGTTTTTT. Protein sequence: CASSLDRNTGELFF.

The CDR3 region has the DNA TGTGCCAGCTGGGGACTAGCGGAATCCTACGAGCAGTACTTC. It is translated as CASWGLAESYEQYF. V is TRBV6-5 and J is TRBJ2-7; 11 nucleotides agree with TRBD2. CDR1 and CDR2 from the germline V gene are MNHEY and SVGAGI. This CDR3 is 14 amino acids long. After removal of 8 bases from V and 1 base from J, the junction contained 4 bases not matched to a gene.

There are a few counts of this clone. This CDR3 reads CASSLQALNTEAFF. Written as DNA, the CDR3 is TGTGCCAGCAGTCTACAGGCGTTGAACACTGAAGCTTTCTTT. The rearrangement uses TRBV6-5 and TRBJ1-1, with D maybe TRBD1 (5 bases). CDR1 and CDR2 (germline): MNHEY, SVGAGI. Trimming stripped 5 bases from V and 0 bases from J, with 10 bases between. This CDR3 has 14 residues.

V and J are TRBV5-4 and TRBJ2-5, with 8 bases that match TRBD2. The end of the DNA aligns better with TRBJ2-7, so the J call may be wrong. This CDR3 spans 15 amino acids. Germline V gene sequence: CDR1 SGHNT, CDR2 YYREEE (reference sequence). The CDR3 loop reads CASSLQAGVSGEQYF. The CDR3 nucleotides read TGTGCCAGCAGCTTGCAAGCGGGAGTGTCGGGCGAGCAGTACTTC.

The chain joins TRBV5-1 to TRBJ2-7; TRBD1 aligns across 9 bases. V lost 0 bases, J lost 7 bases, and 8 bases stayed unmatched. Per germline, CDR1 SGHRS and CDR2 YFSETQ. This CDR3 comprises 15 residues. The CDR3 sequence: CASSLAPTGGMEQYF. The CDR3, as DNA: TGCGCCAGCAGCTTGGCCCCGACAGGGGGGATGGAGCAGTACTTC.

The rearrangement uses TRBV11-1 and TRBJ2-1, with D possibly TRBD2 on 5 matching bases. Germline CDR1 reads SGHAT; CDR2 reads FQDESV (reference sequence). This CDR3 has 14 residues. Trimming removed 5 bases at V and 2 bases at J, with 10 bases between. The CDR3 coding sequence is TGTGCCAGCAGCGGGAGATCGGCCTACAATGAGCAGTTCTTC. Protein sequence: CASSGRSAYNEQFF.

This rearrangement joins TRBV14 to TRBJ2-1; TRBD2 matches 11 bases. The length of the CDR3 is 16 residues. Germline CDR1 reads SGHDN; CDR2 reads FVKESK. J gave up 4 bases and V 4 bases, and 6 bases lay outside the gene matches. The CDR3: CASSPLLAGGYNEQFF. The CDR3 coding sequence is TGTGCCAGCAGCCCCTTATTAGCGGGAGGGTACAATGAGCAGTTCTTC.

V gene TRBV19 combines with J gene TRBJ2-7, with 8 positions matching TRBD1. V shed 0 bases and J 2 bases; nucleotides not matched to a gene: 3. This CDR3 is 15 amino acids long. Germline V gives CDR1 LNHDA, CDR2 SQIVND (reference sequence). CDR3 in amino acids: CASSIDRDRTYEQYF. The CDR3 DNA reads TGTGCCAGTAGTATAGATCGGGACAGGACCTACGAGCAGTACTTC.

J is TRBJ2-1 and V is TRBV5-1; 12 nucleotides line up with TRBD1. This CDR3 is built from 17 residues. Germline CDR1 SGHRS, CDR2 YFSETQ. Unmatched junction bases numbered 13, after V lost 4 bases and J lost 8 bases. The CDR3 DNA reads TGCGCCAGCAGCCACGCAATAGGGACAGGGGGCTTTGATGAGCAGTTCTTC. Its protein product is CASSHAIGTGGFDEQFF.

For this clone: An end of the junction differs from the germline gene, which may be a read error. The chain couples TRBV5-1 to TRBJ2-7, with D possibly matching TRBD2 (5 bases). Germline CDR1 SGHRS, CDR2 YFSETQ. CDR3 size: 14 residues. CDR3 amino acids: CVSSSVGELYEQYF. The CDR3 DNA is TGCGTCAGCAGCTCGGTCGGGGAGCTCTACGAGCAGTACTTC.

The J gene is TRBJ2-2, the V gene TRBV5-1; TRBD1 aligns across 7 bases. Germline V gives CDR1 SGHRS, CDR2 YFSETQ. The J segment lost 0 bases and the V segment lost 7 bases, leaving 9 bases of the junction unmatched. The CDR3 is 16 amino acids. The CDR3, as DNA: TGCGCCAGCTCGGGAACAACAGGGGCGAACACCGGGGAGCTGTTTTTT. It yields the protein CASSGTTGANTGELFF.

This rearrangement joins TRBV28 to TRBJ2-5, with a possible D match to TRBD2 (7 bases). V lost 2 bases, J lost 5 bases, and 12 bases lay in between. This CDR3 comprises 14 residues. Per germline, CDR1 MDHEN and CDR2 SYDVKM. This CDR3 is CASSLRRGRETQYF. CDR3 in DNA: TGTGCCAGCAGTTTACGGCGGGGGCGGGAGACCCAGTACTTC.

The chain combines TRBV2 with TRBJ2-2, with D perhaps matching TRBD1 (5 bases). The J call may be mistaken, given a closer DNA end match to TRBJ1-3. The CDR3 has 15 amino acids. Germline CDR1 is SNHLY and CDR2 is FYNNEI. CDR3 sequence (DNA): TGTGCCAGCAGTGAACAGGGACTCTCTGGAAACACCATATATTTT. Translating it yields CASSEQGLSGNTIYF.

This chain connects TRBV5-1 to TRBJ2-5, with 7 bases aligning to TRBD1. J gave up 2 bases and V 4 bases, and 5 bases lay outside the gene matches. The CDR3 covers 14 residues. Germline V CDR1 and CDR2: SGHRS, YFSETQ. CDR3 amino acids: CASSHGTVQETQYF. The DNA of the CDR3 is TGCGCCAGCAGCCATGGGACAGTTCAAGAGACCCAGTACTTC.

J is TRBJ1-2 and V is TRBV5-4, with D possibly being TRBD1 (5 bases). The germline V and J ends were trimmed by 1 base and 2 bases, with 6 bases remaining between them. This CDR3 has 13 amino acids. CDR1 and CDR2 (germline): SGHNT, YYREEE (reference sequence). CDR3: CASSLSGNYGYTF. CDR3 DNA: TGTGCCAGCAGCTTGTCAGGGAACTATGGCTACACCTTC.

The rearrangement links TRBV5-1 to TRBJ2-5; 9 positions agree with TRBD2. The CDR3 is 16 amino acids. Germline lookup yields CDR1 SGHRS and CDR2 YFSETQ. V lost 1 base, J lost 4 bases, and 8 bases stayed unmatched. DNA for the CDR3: TGCGCCAGCAGCTTGCAGAGTAGCGGGAGCTCAGAGACCCAGTACTTC. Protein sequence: CASSLQSSGSSETQYF.

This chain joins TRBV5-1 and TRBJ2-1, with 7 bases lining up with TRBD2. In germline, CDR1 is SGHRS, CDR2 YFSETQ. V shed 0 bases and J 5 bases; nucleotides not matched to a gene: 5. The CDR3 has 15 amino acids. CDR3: CASSLVPSGNNEQFF. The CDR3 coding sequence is TGCGCCAGCAGCTTGGTGCCTAGCGGAAACAATGAGCAGTTCTTC.

The CDR3 sequence: CAGGIIGNTIYF. DNA of the CDR3: TGTGCCGGAGGGATTATTGGAAACACCATATATTTT. The J gene is TRBJ1-3, the V gene TRBV2; D ambiguous. The germline V and J ends were trimmed by 11 bases and 3 bases, with 11 bases remaining between them. Germline-derived CDR1 and CDR2 are SNHLY and FYNNEI. The CDR3 is made up of 12 amino acids. Complete variable domain (other parts from reference TRBV2 and TRBJ1-3): EPEVTQTPSHQVTQMGQEVILRCVPISNHLYFYWYRQILGQKVEFLVSFYNNEISEKSEIFDDQFSVERPDGSNFTLKIRSTKLEDSAMYFCAGGIIGNTIYFGEGSWLTVV.

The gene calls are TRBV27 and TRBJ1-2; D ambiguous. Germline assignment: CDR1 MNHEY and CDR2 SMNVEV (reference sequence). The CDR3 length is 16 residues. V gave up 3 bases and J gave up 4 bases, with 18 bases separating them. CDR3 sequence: CASSFTAPTGFYGYTF. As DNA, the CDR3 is TGTGCCAGCAGTTTTACCGCCCCGACCGGGTTCTATGGCTACACCTTC.

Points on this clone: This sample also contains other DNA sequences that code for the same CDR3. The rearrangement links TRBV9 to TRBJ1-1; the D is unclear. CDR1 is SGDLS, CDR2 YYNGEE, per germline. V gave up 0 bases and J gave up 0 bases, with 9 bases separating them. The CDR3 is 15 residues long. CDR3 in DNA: TGTGCCAGCAGCGTAGATCCGGGATTGAACACTGAAGCTTTCTTT. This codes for CASSVDPGLNTEAFF.

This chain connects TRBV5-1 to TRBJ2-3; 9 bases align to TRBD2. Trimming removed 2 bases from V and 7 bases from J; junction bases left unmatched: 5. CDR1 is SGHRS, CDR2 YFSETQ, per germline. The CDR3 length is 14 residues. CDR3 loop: CASSLGAGGHTQYF. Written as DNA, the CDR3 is TGCGCCAGCAGCTTAGGAGCGGGAGGCCATACGCAGTATTTT.

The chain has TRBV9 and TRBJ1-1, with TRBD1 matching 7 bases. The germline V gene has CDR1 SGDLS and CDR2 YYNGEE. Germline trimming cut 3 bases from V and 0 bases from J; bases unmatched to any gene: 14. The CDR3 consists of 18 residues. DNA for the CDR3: TGTGCCAGCAGCGAGCCCCCCTTAACGGGACAGATGAACACTGAAGCTTTCTTT. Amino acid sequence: CASSEPPLTGQMNTEAFF.

The CDR3 region has the DNA TGTGCCAGCAGCGTAGGGGGCCAGGGGATCGATGAGCAGTTCTTC. It translates to CASSVGGQGIDEQFF. V usage is TRBV9 and J usage is TRBJ2-1; tentatively, D is TRBD1 (6 bases). The V end was cut by 0 bases, the J end by 8 bases, with 15 bases between. The CDR3 covers 15 residues. Germline V gene data show CDR1 as SGDLS and CDR2 as YYNGEE.

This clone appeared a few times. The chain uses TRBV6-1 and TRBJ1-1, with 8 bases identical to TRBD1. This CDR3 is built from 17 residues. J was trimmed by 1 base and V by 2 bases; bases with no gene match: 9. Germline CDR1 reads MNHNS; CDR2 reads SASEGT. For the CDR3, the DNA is TGTGCCAGCAGTGAATGGGGGTGGGGGACAGGGAACACTGAAGCTTTCTTT. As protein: CASSEWGWGTGNTEAFF.

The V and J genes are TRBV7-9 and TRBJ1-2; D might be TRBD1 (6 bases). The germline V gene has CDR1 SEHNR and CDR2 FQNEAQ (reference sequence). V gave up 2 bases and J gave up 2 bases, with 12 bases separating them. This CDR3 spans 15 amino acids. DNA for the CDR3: TGTGCCAGCAGCTTATGGGACACCTTCAACTATGGCTACACCTTC. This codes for CASSLWDTFNYGYTF.